These T cell receptor beta chains were read from a single sample in a study of identical twins. TCRdb ran MiXCR on the 5' RACE reads and lists one entry per CDR3 protein. The sample includes around 500,000 distinct CDR3 sequences, about 14% of them seen just once. These data were also filed under a second study, of yellow fever vaccine responses in identical twins.

Specimen: CD4+ T cells sorted from blood. Receptor source: a woman under 30 in good health. Each CDR3 is given with its conserved first and last residue. A D gene is named only where the DNA matches it firmly. Some rows mark clone size as missing; the rest say once, few, many or name a class of expanded clone.

>TRBJ2-1|few|TRBV5-1|TRBD1
TGCGCCAGCGGACAGGGTGCCGGTGAGCAGTTCTTC
CASGQGAGEQFF
>TRBJ2-3|once|TRBV20-1|NA
TGCAGTGCTAGGGCGGCTCCGGATACGCAGTATTTT
CSARAAPDTQYF
>TRBJ2-1|many|TRBV28|TRBD2
TGTGCCAGCAGATCGCTAGCGGTCTCCTACAATGAGCAGTTCTTC
CASRSLAVSYNEQFF
>TRBJ2-5|few|TRBV7-2|TRBD2
TGTGCCAGCAGCTTGTCTAGCGGGGGGGGCCAAGAGACCCAGTACTTC
CASSLSSGGGQETQYF
>TRBJ2-1|NA|TRBV24-1|NA
TGTGCCACCAGTGATTTGGGGCTAGCATCCTACAATGAGCAGTTCTTC
CATSDLGLASYNEQFF
>TRBJ2-2|few|TRBV12-3/TRBV12-4|TRBD1
TGTGCCAGCAGTTTAACGGCAGGGGGCCCCGGGGAGCTGTTTTTT
CASSLTAGGPGELFF
>TRBJ2-4|many|TRBV2|TRBD2
TGTGCCAGCAAGCCCCCCCTACTAGCGGCTGGGGGCAAAAACATTCAGTACTTC
CASKPPLLAAGGKNIQYF
>TRBJ2-1|NA|TRBV10-3|NA
TGTGCCACCTGGGCGGTAGGGAATGAGCAGTTCTTC
CATWAVGNEQFF
>TRBJ2-3|few|TRBV7-2|TRBD1
TGTGCCAGCAGCCCAGCCGGGACAGGGAGGACAGATACGCAGTATTTT
CASSPAGTGRTDTQYF
>TRBJ2-7|NA|TRBV6-5|NA
TGTGCCAGCAGTTACGGGGCAGGGGCCTCCTACGAGCAGTACTTC
CASSYGAGASYEQYF
>TRBJ2-7|NA|TRBV5-1|NA
TGCGCCAGCAGCTTGGAAAGCTTTAGCTCCTACGAGCAGTACTTC
CASSLESFSSYEQYF
>TRBJ2-3|few|TRBV29-1|TRBD2
TGCAGCGTTGTTATCGCGGGAGGGGCCGGGGATACGCAGTATTTT
CSVVIAGGAGDTQYF
>TRBJ2-5|few|TRBV6-2/TRBV6-3|NA
TGTGCCAGCAGTTACGTTGCTAGAGAGACCCAGTACTTC
CASSYVARETQYF
>TRBJ2-5|NA|TRBV12-3/TRBV12-4|NA
TGTGCCAGCAGTTTACTAGCGAGGAGGGAGACCCAGTACTTC
CASSLLARRETQYF
>TRBJ1-5|NA|TRBV24-1|TRBD1
TGTGCCACCAGTCGACAGGGAGATCAGCCCCAGCATTTT
CATSRQGDQPQHF
>TRBJ1-2|NA|TRBV28|TRBD1
TGTGCCAGCAGTTTAAGGACAGGGTATGGCTACACCTTC
CASSLRTGYGYTF
>TRBJ2-7|few|TRBV12-3/TRBV12-4|TRBD1
TGTGCCAGCAGACCTTGGACAGGACCGTACGAGCAGTACTTC
CASRPWTGPYEQYF
>TRBJ2-2|NA|TRBV3-1|NA
TGTGCCAGCAGCCAAGCATTCGGGGAGCTGTTTTTT
CASSQAFGELFF
>TRBJ2-3|NA|TRBV15|TRBD1
TGTGCCACCAGCAGAGTAGGTGGGACAGGGTATGGAAATACGCAGTATTTT
CATSRVGGTGYGNTQYF
>TRBJ1-4|NA|TRBV5-1|NA
TGCGCCAGCCGTCAGTCGCAGACGAGCGGCCTTAATGAAAAACTGTTTTTT
CASRQSQTSGLNEKLFF
>TRBJ1-4|NA|TRBV7-9|NA
TGTGCCAGCAGCTTATTATCGGCCGGAGTCAATGAAAAACTGTTTTTT
CASSLLSAGVNEKLFF
>TRBJ2-1|NA|TRBV7-9|TRBD2
TGTGCCAGCAGCCGGGGAATTGAGCGGGAGTCCTACAATGAGCAGTTCTTC
CASSRGIERESYNEQFF